Listed below are T cell receptor beta chains from one sample, sequenced in a study of blood T cell repertoires in COVID-19. TCRdb's table, derived via immunoSEQ multiplex PCR, lists solely in-frame clones and lacks some. The sample comprises some 270,000 clones, roughly 89% of which are singletons, and about 4.5% rests with the top ten. Sequencing was carried out using peripheral blood. These TCRs come from a woman between 35 and 50 years old who had recovered from COVID-19. Both conserved end residues are part of each CDR3. Each record gives: J gene, D gene, V gene, clone size, CDR3 protein, CDR3 DNA. D genes are given only for firm matches. For some rows the clone size is stated as once, few or many, or as a class when expanded; others skip it.

TRBJ2-2 | TRBD2 | TRBV2 | . | CASRAGGPGGELFF | TGTGCCAGCAGGGCGGGGGGGCCCGGCGGGGAGCTGTTTTTT
TRBJ2-3 | . | TRBV28 | . | CASNPHNADTQYF | TGTGCCAGCAACCCCCACAACGCAGATACGCAGTATTTT
TRBJ1-1 | . | TRBV7-9 | few | CASSLGEGEAFF | TGTGCCAGCAGCTTAGGGGAGGGCGAAGCTTTCTTT
TRBJ2-1 | TRBD2 | TRBV12-5 | . | CASGLVLGFGGSSYNEQFF | TGTGCTAGTGGTTTGGTACTCGGGTTTGGCGGGAGTTCCTACAATGAGCAGTTCTTC
TRBJ1-2 | . | TRBV5-1 | . | CASTAGANYGYTF | TGCGCCAGCACCGCGGGAGCTAACTATGGCTACACCTTC
TRBJ2-2 | TRBD1 | TRBV10-2 | . | CATPRGDREYTGELFF | TGCGCCACGCCTAGAGGGGACAGGGAATACACCGGGGAGCTGTTTTTT
TRBJ2-5 | . | TRBV5-1 | . | CASSLAPAPETQYF | TGCGCCAGCAGCTTGGCCCCTGCGCCGGAGACCCAGTACTTC
TRBJ1-2 | . | TRBV4-1 | . | CASSPGDLLNYGYTF | TGCGCCAGCAGCCCAGGGGATCTTCTGAACTATGGCTACACCTTC
TRBJ2-3 | . | TRBV5-1 | . | CASSLEQGITDTQYF | TGCGCCAGCAGCTTGGAACAGGGAATAACAGATACGCAGTATTTT
TRBJ1-2 | . | TRBV6-5 | . | CASSYSASPGGYTF | TGTGCCAGCAGTTACTCGGCCTCACCGGGGGGCTACACCTTC
TRBJ2-5 | TRBD1 | TRBV7-2 | . | CASSLEGSGGSETQYF | TGTGCCAGCAGCTTAGAAGGGTCAGGGGGCAGCGAGACCCAGTACTTC
TRBJ1-1 | . | TRBV4-1 | . | CASSQTDRGKNTEAFF | TGCGCCAGCAGCCAAACAGATAGAGGGAAGAACACTGAAGCTTTCTTT
TRBJ2-3 | . | TRBV5-5 | . | CASSLDSSTDTQYF | TGTGCCAGCAGCTTGGATTCTAGCACAGATACGCAGTATTTT
TRBJ2-7 | . | TRBV6-6 | . | CASSVSRGRGEQYF | TGTGCCAGCAGTGTTTCGCGGGGGCGAGGCGAGCAGTACTTC
TRBJ1-2 | TRBD1 | TRBV7-9 | . | CASSPTGTDGYTF | TGTGCCAGCAGCCCAACCGGGACAGATGGCTACACCTTC
TRBJ1-5 | . | TRBV5-6 | . | CASSFFNSNQPQHF | TGTGCCAGCAGCTTTTTTAATAGCAATCAGCCCCAGCATTTT
TRBJ2-7 | TRBD1 | TRBV12-3/TRBV12-4 | . | CASRTGGSYEQYF | TGTGCCAGCAGAACAGGGGGCTCTTATGAGCAGTACTTC
TRBJ1-2 | . | TRBV29-1 | . | CSVGGRLIGVGYTF | TGCAGCGTTGGTGGGAGACTTATTGGTGTTGGCTACACCTTC
TRBJ1-6 | TRBD1 | TRBV7-2 | once | CASSDGQGKGSPLHF | TGTGCCAGCAGCGACGGACAGGGGAAGGGTTCACCCCTCCACTTT
TRBJ2-2 | . | TRBV10-1 | . | CASSVYGGELFF | TGCGCCAGCAGTGTGTACGGGGGGGAGCTGTTTTTT
TRBJ1-1 | . | TRBV12-5 | . | CASGLVLGGNTEAFF | TGTGCTAGTGGTTTGGTACTCGGGGGGAACACTGAAGCTTTCTTT
TRBJ1-4 | . | TRBV30 | . | CAWRPGATNEKLFF | TGTGCCTGGAGACCGGGGGCAACTAATGAAAAACTGTTTTTT
TRBJ2-5 | . | TRBV6-6 | . | CASKVGGGETQYF | TGTGCCAGCAAGGTAGGAGGAGGAGAGACCCAGTACTTC
TRBJ2-2 | . | TRBV7-9 | . | CASITGHPNTGELFF | TGTGCCAGCATCACGGGACACCCGAACACCGGGGAGCTGTTTTTT
TRBJ2-5 | TRBD1 | TRBV25-1 | once | CASSRPGTAGETQYF | TGTGCCAGCAGCCGGCCGGGGACAGCAGGGGAGACCCAGTACTTC
TRBJ1-4 | TRBD1 | TRBV23-1 | . | CASTIRGQGLVTNEKLFF | TGCGCCAGCACCATACGGGGACAGGGTTTAGTTACTAATGAAAAACTGTTTTTT
TRBJ1-2 | . | TRBV15 | . | CATSRDGGDGYTF | TGTGCCACCAGCAGAGATGGGGGGGATGGCTACACCTTC
TRBJ2-2 | . | TRBV7-2 | . | CASSFSPATGELFF | TGTGCCAGCAGCTTCTCCCCAGCGACCGGGGAGCTGTTTTTT
TRBJ1-2 | . | TRBV20-1 | . | CSARGQGGYTF | TGCAGTGCTAGAGGTCAGGGTGGCTACACCTTC
TRBJ1-3 | . | TRBV4-2 | . | CASSREGGLSGNTIYF | TGTGCCAGCAGCCGGGAGGGGGGTCTCTCTGGAAACACCATATATTTT
TRBJ2-2 | TRBD1 | TRBV28 | . | CASSPPDRATGELFF | TGTGCCAGCAGTCCCCCGGACAGGGCCACCGGGGAGCTGTTTTTT